This is a list of T cell receptor beta chains from one sample in a study of OX40 agonist ivuxolimab in advanced cancers. Using immunoSEQ multiplex PCR, the repertoire was profiled, and TCRdb retains in-frame clones only, with some absent. Of tens of thousands of clones listed, roughly 87% are singletons. The input for sequencing was CD4+ or CD8+ T cells sorted from blood, taken in a trial of the OX40 agonist ivuxolimab. Receptors originate from an adult with an advanced solid tumor such as melanoma, head and neck, liver or kidney cancer. The CDR3 runs from the conserved cysteine through the conserved F or W. A D gene is named only where the DNA matches it firmly.

V	J	D	CDR3	DNA
TRBV19	TRBJ2-1	.	CASSIRYNEQFF	TGTGCCAGTAGTATTCGCTACAATGAGCAGTTCTTC
TRBV25-1	TRBJ2-2	TRBD2	CASSLNWLADTGELFF	TGTGCCAGCAGCCTAAACTGGCTAGCGGACACCGGGGAGCTGTTTTTT
TRBV2	TRBJ2-1	TRBD1	CASHVPGQGNEQFF	TGTGCCAGCCATGTCCCGGGACAGGGGAATGAGCAGTTCTTC
TRBV28	TRBJ1-2	.	CASSEAQRGARGYTF	TGTGCCAGCAGTGAAGCCCAGAGGGGGGCCCGTGGCTACACCTTC
TRBV9	TRBJ2-3	.	CASSVEPRGGDTQYF	TGTGCCAGCAGCGTAGAGCCTAGGGGGGGCGATACGCAGTATTTT
TRBV9	TRBJ2-1	TRBD2	CASNPAGGGSNEQFF	TGTGCCAGCAACCCAGCGGGAGGAGGAAGCAATGAGCAGTTCTTC
TRBV6-5	TRBJ2-7	.	CASSSSRGFRYF	TGTGCCAGCAGTTCCTCGAGGGGGTTTCGGTACTTC
TRBV6-1	TRBJ2-7	.	CASSEVGLYEQYF	TGTGCCAGCAGTGAAGTGGGCCTCTACGAGCAGTACTTC
TRBV7-9	TRBJ2-3	.	CASSRRVGTASTDTQYF	TGTGCCAGCAGCCGCCGGGTGGGCACGGCAAGCACAGATACGCAGTATTTT
TRBV5-1	TRBJ2-7	TRBD1	CASSSWTGSTYEQYF	TGCGCCAGCAGCTCCTGGACAGGATCCACCTACGAGCAGTACTTC
TRBV7-2	TRBJ1-5	.	CASSLARSQPQHF	TGTGCCAGCAGCTTAGCCAGGAGCCAGCCCCAGCATTTT